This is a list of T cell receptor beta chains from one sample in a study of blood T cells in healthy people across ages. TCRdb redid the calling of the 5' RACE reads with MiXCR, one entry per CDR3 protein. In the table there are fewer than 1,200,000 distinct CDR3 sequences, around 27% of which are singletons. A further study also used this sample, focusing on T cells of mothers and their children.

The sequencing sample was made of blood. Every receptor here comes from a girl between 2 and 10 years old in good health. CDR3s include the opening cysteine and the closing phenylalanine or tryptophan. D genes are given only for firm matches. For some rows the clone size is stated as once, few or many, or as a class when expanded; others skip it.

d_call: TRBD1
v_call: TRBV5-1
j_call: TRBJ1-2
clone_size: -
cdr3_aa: CASSLVGQGFTNYGYTF
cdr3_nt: TGCGCCAGCAGCTTGGTGGGACAGGGTTTCACTAACTATGGCTACACCTTC

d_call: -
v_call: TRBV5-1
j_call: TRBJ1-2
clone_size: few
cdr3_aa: CASSLGRKANYGYTF
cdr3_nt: TGCGCCAGCAGCTTGGGCAGGAAGGCTAACTATGGCTACACCTTC

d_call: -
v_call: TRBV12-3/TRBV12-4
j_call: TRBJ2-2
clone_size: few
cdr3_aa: CASVQEEGGELFF
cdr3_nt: TGTGCCAGTGTTCAGGAGGAAGGCGGGGAGCTGTTTTTT

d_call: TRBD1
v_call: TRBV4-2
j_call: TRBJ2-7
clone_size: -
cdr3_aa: CASSQDGTGVSYEQYF
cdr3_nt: TGTGCCAGCAGCCAAGACGGGACAGGGGTTTCCTACGAGCAGTACTTC

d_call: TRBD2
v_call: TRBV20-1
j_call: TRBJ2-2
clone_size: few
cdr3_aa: CSARDQAGGSTGELFF
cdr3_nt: TGCAGTGCTAGAGATCAGGCGGGGGGCTCGACCGGGGAGCTGTTTTTT

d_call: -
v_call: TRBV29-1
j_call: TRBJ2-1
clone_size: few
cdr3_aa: CSASGPYNEQFF
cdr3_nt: TGCAGCGCTTCTGGACCTTACAATGAGCAGTTCTTC

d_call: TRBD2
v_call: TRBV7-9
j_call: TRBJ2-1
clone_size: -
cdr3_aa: CASSPTSASSYNEQFF
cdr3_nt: TGTGCCAGCAGCCCGACTAGCGCCAGCTCCTACAATGAGCAGTTCTTC

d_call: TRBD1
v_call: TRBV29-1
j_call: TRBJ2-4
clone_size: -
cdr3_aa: CSVQGAKNIQYF
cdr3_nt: TGCAGCGTACAGGGGGCCAAAAACATTCAGTACTTC

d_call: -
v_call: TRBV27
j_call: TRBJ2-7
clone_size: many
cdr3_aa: CASSLRGGSYEQYF
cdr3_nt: TGTGCCAGCAGTTTACGAGGTGGGTCCTACGAGCAGTACTTC

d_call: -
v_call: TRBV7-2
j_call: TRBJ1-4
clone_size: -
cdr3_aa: CASSPTGHPEEKLFF
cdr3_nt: TGTGCCAGCAGCCCAACGGGACACCCGGAGGAAAAACTGTTTTTT

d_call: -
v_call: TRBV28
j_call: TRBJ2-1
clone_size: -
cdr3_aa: CASITGLQGLNEQFF
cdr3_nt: TGTGCCAGCATCACGGGACTTCAGGGTTTAAATGAGCAGTTCTTC

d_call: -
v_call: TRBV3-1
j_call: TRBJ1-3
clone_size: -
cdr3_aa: CASSQDFPISGNTIYF
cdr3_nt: TGTGCCAGCAGCCAAGATTTTCCCATCTCTGGAAACACCATATATTTT

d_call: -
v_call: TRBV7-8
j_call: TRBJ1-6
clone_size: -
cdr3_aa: CASSADAGSPLHF
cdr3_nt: TGTGCCAGCAGCGCCGACGCAGGGTCACCCCTCCACTTT

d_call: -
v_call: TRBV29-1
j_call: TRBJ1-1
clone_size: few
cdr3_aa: CSVEGWEEAFF
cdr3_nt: TGCAGCGTTGAGGGATGGGAGGAAGCTTTCTTT

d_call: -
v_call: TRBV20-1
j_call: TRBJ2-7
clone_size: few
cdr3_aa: CSARQDYEQYF
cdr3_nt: TGCAGTGCTAGACAGGATTACGAGCAGTACTTC

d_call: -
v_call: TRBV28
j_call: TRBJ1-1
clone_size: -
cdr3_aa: CASSKSDVLDTEAFF
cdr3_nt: TGTGCCAGCAGTAAATCAGACGTGCTGGACACTGAAGCTTTCTTT

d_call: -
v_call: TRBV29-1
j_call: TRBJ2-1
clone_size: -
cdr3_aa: CSVERAGNEQFF
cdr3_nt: TGCAGCGTTGAAAGGGCAGGCAATGAGCAGTTCTTC

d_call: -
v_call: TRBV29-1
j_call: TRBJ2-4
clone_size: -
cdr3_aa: CSAHGVVKNIQYF
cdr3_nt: TGCAGCGCCCACGGAGTCGTCAAAAACATTCAGTACTTC

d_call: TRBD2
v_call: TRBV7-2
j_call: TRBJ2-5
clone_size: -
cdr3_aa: CVSSLFAGGKETQYF
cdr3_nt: TGTGTCAGCAGCTTATTCGCGGGGGGGAAAGAGACCCAGTACTTC

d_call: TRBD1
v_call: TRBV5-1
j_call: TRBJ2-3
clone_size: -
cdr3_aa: CASKAATGVITDTQYF
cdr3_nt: TGCGCCAGCAAGGCCGCGACAGGGGTAATCACAGATACGCAGTATTTT

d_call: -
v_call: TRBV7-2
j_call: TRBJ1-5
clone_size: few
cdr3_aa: CASSLVGAQPQHF
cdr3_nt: TGTGCCAGCAGCTTAGTCGGTGCTCAGCCCCAGCATTTT

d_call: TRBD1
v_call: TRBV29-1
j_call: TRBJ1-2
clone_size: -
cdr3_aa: CSVPDRGGYTF
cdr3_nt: TGCAGCGTTCCGGACAGGGGTGGCTACACCTTC

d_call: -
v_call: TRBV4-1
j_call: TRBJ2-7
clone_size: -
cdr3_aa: CASSVSGTSYEQYF
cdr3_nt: TGCGCCAGCAGCGTTAGCGGAACTTCCTACGAGCAGTACTTC

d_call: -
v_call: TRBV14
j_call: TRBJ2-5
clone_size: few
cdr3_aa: CASSHLWRDRETQYF
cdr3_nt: TGTGCCAGCAGCCATTTGTGGAGGGACCGGGAGACCCAGTACTTC

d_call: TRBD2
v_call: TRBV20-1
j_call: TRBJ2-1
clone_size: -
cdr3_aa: CSAIAGSYNEQFF
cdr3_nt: TGCAGTGCCATAGCGGGGTCCTACAATGAGCAGTTCTTC

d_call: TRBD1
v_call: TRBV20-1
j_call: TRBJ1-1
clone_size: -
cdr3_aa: CSARALGTVEAFF
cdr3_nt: TGCAGTGCTAGAGCCCTGGGGACAGTTGAAGCTTTCTTT

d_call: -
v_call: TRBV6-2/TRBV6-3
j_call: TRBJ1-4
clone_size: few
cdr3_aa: CASSRGQLNEKLFF
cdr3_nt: TGTGCCAGCAGCAGAGGACAGCTTAATGAAAAACTGTTTTTT

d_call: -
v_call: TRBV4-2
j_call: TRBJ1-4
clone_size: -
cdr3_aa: CASSLLDSYSKKLFF
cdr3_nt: TGTGCCAGCAGCCTATTGGACAGCTACTCAAAAAAACTGTTTTTT

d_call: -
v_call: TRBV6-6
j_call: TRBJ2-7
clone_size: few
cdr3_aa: CASSYLDKTTYYEQYF
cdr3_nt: TGTGCCAGCAGTTACTTAGACAAAACGACGTACTACGAGCAGTACTTC

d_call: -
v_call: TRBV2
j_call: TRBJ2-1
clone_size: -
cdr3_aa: CASRTTRPGTPSSYNEQFF
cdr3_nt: TGTGCCAGCAGAACGACTCGCCCCGGGACACCGAGCTCCTACAATGAGCAGTTCTTC

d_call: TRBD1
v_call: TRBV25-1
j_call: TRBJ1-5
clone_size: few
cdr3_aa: CASSATGGQPQHF
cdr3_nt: TGTGCCAGCAGTGCTACAGGGGGTCAGCCCCAGCATTTT

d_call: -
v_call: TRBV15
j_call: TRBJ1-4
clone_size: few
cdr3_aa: CATSRTVGSTNEKLFF
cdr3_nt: TGTGCCACCAGCAGGACCGTCGGCTCAACTAATGAAAAACTGTTTTTT

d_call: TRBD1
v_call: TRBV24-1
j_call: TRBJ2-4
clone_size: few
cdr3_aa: CATSDTGQPLAKNIQYF
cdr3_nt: TGTGCCACCAGTGATACGGGACAGCCATTAGCCAAAAACATTCAGTACTTC

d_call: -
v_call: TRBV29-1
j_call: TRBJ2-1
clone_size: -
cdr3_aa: CSVALTSSYNEQFF
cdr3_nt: TGCAGCGTTGCGTTGACGAGCTCCTACAATGAGCAGTTCTTC

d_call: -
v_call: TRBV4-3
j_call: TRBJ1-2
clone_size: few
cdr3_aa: CASSQDELPDKYGYTF
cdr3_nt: TGCGCCAGCAGCCAAGATGAGTTACCGGATAAATATGGCTACACCTTC

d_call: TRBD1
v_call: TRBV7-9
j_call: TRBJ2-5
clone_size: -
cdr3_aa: CASGTGPTEGQYF
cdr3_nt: TGTGCCAGCGGGACAGGGCCTACCGAGGGGCAGTACTTC

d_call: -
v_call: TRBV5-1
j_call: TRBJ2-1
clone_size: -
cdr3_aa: CASSLAVGGEGNEQFF
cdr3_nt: TGCGCCAGCAGCTTGGCCGTCGGGGGAGAAGGTAATGAGCAGTTCTTC

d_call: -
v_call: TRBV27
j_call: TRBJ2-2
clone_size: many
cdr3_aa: CASSLSGTGELFF
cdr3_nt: TGTGCCAGCAGTTTAAGCGGCACCGGGGAGCTGTTTTTT

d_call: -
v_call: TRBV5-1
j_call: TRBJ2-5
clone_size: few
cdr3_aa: CASSSHLQETQYF
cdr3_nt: TGCGCCAGCAGTTCGCACTTGCAAGAGACCCAGTACTTC

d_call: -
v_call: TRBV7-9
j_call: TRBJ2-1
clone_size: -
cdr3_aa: CASSLLIQFNYNEQFF
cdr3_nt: TGTGCCAGCAGCCTTCTAATCCAGTTTAACTACAATGAGCAGTTCTTC

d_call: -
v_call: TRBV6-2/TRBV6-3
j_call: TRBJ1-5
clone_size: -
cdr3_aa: CASGITGNYQPQHF
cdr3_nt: TGTGCCAGCGGAATTACAGGGAACTACCAGCCCCAGCATTTT

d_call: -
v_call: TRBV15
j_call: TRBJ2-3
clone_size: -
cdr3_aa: CATSRDLTDTQYF
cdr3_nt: TGTGCCACCAGCAGAGATCTCACAGATACGCAGTATTTT

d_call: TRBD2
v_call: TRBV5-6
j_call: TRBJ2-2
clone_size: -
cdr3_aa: CASSVGRGAGELFF
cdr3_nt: TGTGCCAGCAGCGTGGGACGGGGGGCCGGGGAGCTGTTTTTT

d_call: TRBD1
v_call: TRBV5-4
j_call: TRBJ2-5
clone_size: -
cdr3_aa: CASSLVQGAGETQYF
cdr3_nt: TGTGCCAGCAGCTTGGTACAGGGGGCAGGGGAGACCCAGTACTTC